This TCR beta chain was sequenced during a study of immune cell composition in non-small cell lung cancer (dated by TCRdb to between 2016 and 2019). Regarding the research as a whole: Histologic subtype was assigned using H&E plus p63, CK5, Napsin A and TTF-1 immunohistochemistry, mainly lung adenocarcinoma or squamous cell carcinoma. Using Adaptive Biotechnologies, the researchers ran TCR-beta sequencing on around 35 paired NSCLC tumour and non-adjacent lung specimens, along with about two dozen tumour-only specimens. Supplementary cohort #1, about eleven lung adenocarcinoma cases, had paired tumour/lung TCR-beta sequencing and TIL populations generated to assess tumour reactivity. Several tumour specimens with TCR-beta data were of rare histological subtypes and were excluded from the subtype comparisons. Study-level results and caveats: Tumour-associated clones >0.5% occurred in nearly half of NSCLC cases: about 30% of adenocarcinomas versus roughly three quarters of squamous carcinomas. Top 10 clone scores and productive clonality were significantly higher in lung squamous cell carcinoma than in lung adenocarcinoma tumours. The reactivity cohort contained only 10 cases, and the tumour-reactive clones were not shown to have sequences in common with the dominant in vivo tumour-associated clones. In roughly 11 adenocarcinoma cases, a strong correlation was found between maximal tumour-associated clone frequency and TIL tumour reactivity, whereas no such correlation was found between overall clonality and TIL tumour reactivity. No significant correlation was found between tumour TCR-beta clonality and smoking pack-years.

Trimmed from V: 4 bases; trimmed from J: 0 bases; junction bases lacking a gene match: 4. Based on the germline V gene, the CDR1 and CDR2 sequences are SGHRS and YFSETQ. The CDR3, from cysteine to phenylalanine, totals 14 residues. Only the CDR3 portion is preserved as DNA: 42 bases, with reading frame beginning at the first base. Genomic DNA was extracted with the QIAamp DNA kit from frozen aliquots of unsorted single-cell suspensions. The tumour samples consisted of non-small cell lung cancer tissue that had been surgically resected. Tissues were received within 2 hours of resection and processed immediately into single-cell suspensions. Tissue was mechanically dissociated and enzymatically digested with DNase I, collagenase I and hyaluronidase for roughly 30 minutes at 37 °C, then filtered and RBC-lysed. A two-step multiplex PCR amplified TCR-beta CDR3 regions from genomic DNA, and the second step of the PCR added Illumina-compatible adaptors. As a commercial immunoSEQ service, TCR-beta immunosequencing was carried out on an Illumina platform. In the original analysis: Repertoires were summarised as Top 10 Clones, the percentage of T-cell templates from the ten most frequent sequences, and productive clonality. Productive clonality ranged from 0 to 1, with 1 indicating a monoclonal population. Tumour-associated clones were defined as sequences comprising at least 0.1% of tumour T-cell templates but absent from matched non-adjacent lung, identified via log10 scatter plots. Student's t-tests were used for two-group comparisons, ANOVA for comparisons across stages, and linear regression for relationships, with analyses done in GraphPad Prism7 and R. Held by TCRdb, this immuneACCESS table contains in-frame sequences only and omits some clones. Under half of the omission traces to an unresolved V gene where checked; the cause of the rest is unknown. V, J and clone size reflect that table, while D and trimming were determined from the DNA. This sample gives about 15,000 clones in total; about 69% of them show up just once. The ten largest clones capture around 8% of the sample.

This clone was detected only a few times. The specificity of this receptor is unknown. No clone much larger than this one lies a single base away; base qualities are absent. The source material was lung tumor tissue. This sequence was found in a human donor with non-small cell lung cancer. The sequence joins TRBV5-1 to TRBJ2-7; 7 central bases correspond to TRBD1. The CDR3 reads as follows: CASSPGTVSYEQYF. The DNA sequence follows: TGCGCCAGCAGCCCCGGGACAGTCTCCTACGAGCAGTACTTC.